A single sample gave rise to the 21 T cell receptor beta chains below, sequenced in a study of blood T cell repertoires in COVID-19. TCRdb's copy holds only in-frame clones and misses some; the assay was immunoSEQ multiplex PCR. Among 250,000 to 400,000 clones, less than 85% were seen once, and the ten largest hold under 2%. The sample consisted of PBMCs or T cells enriched from blood (not recorded which). All receptors come from a woman aged 25 to 39 who had been exposed to COVID-19.

The chain joins TRBV30 to TRBJ2-1, with D perhaps TRBD1 (5 bases). Per germline, CDR1 GTSNPN and CDR2 SVGIG (reference sequence). Trimming removed 2 bases from V and 4 bases from J, with 9 bases in between. This CDR3 spans 13 amino acids. The CDR3 bases are TGTGCCTGGAGTCGAGGACATTACAATGAGCAGTTCTTC. Amino acid sequence: CAWSRGHYNEQFF.

The chain couples TRBV10-3 to TRBJ2-7; D is possibly TRBD1 (6 bases). The CDR3 spans 15 residues. CDR1 is ENHRY and CDR2 is SYGVKD in the germline V gene. The V end lost 3 bases, the J end lost 0 bases, and 12 bases lay between the germline ends. The DNA for the CDR3 is TGTGCCATCAGTGATTTAGACAGGAGCTCCTACGAGCAGTACTTC. Its protein is CAISDLDRSSYEQYF.

V usage is TRBV7-3 and J usage is TRBJ1-1; tentative D call: TRBD1 (5 bases). Trimming pared 0 bases from V and 4 bases from J, leaving 12 bases between. CDR3 length: 15 amino acids. In germline, CDR1 is SGHTA, CDR2 FQGTGA. The CDR3 reads CASSLTGLSFTEAFF. CDR3 bases: TGTGCCAGCAGCTTAACGGGACTGTCCTTCACTGAAGCTTTCTTT. Together with reference TRBV7-3 and TRBJ1-1, the CDR3 gives the full variable domain: GAGVSQTPSNKVTEKGKYVELRCDPISGHTALYWYRQSLGQGPEFLIYFQGTGAADDSGLPNDRFFAVRPEGSVSTLKIQRTERGDSAVYLCASSLTGLSFTEAFFGQGTRLTVV.

A single count supports this clone. This rearrangement joins TRBV27 to TRBJ2-4; a weak D match, TRBD1 (6 bases). Trimming stripped 2 bases from V and 8 bases from J, with 10 bases between. CDR3 length: 13 amino acids. Per the germline V gene, CDR1 is MNHEY and CDR2 is SMNVEV (reference sequence). The CDR3 coding sequence is TGTGCCAGCAGTTTAATCCCAGGGGACATTCAGTACTTC. Translating gives CASSLIPGDIQYF.

Note on this clone: A read error may produce the germline difference seen at one junction end. The chain uses TRBV5-1 and TRBJ2-3, with 11 bases aligning to TRBD2. CDR3 size: 15 residues. The germline V gene encodes CDR1 SGHRS and CDR2 YFSETQ. The DNA for the CDR3 is TGCGCCAGCAGTTTGGGACTAGCGGACCCAGATACGCAGTATTTT. It specifies CASSLGLADPDTQYF.

The chain employs TRBV6-5 and TRBJ2-4; weak D call: TRBD2 (5 bases). With 0 bases removed from V and 5 bases from J, the gap between germline ends came to 11 bases. Germline V gene lookup returns CDR1 MNHEY and CDR2 SVGAGI. The CDR3 totals 15 residues. CDR3 DNA sequence: TGTGCCAGCAGTTACTCACAGCGGCCTCAAAACATTCAGTACTTC. It encodes CASSYSQRPQNIQYF.

V gene TRBV19 combines with J gene TRBJ1-2; D remains ambiguous. CDR1 is LNHDA, CDR2 SQIVND, per germline (reference sequence). This CDR3 contains 18 residues. The V and J ends lost 7 bases and 3 bases respectively, with 27 bases between them. The CDR3 nucleotides read TGTGCCAGTAATAACCCGGTAGCTGCTACCGGAGGTCACTATGGCTACACCTTC. This gives the protein CASNNPVAATGGHYGYTF.

V and J are TRBV10-3 and TRBJ1-5, with unresolved D. The V gene's germline CDR1 is ENHRY and CDR2 SYGVKD. Trimming removed 2 bases from V and 3 bases from J, with 8 bases in between. The CDR3 is 14 amino acids. CDR3 nucleotides: TGTGCCATCAGTGAGGAGGGATCCAATCAGCCCCAGCATTTT. Translated: CAISEEGSNQPQHF.

V gene TRBV7-9 combines with J gene TRBJ1-4; tentatively, D is TRBD1 (5 bases). The CDR3 is 15 amino acids. Per the germline V gene, CDR1 is SEHNR and CDR2 is FQNEAQ (reference sequence). V was clipped by 5 bases and J by 0 bases, with 10 bases between them. The CDR3 loop is CASSPGQATNEKLFF. The CDR3 nucleotides read TGTGCCAGCAGCCCCGGACAAGCAACTAATGAAAAACTGTTTTTT. Together with reference TRBV7-9 and TRBJ1-4, the CDR3 gives the full variable domain: DTGVSQNPRHKITKRGQNVTFRCDPISEHNRLYWYRQTLGQGPEFLTYFQNEAQLEKSRLLSDRFSAERPKGSFSTLEIQRTEQGDSAMYLCASSPGQATNEKLFFGSGTQLSVL.

This clone showed up just once. CDR3 residues: CASSLAMAGGPQETQYF. CDR3 coding DNA: TGTGCCAGCAGCTTAGCTATGGCGGGGGGCCCACAAGAGACCCAGTACTTC. This rearrangement joins TRBV7-2 to TRBJ2-5; 8 nucleotides agree with TRBD2. V was pared by 0 bases and J by 2 bases, with 8 bases of the junction left unmatched. Looked up from germline, CDR1 is SGHTA and CDR2 is FQGNSA. The length of the CDR3 is 17 residues.

This clone appeared a few times. The gene calls are TRBV2 and TRBJ2-3, with TRBD1 matching 8 bases. CDR3 length: 17 amino acids. V shed 1 base, J shed 8 bases, and the junction held 14 bases outside the gene matches. The germline V gene has CDR1 SNHLY and CDR2 FYNNEI. CDR3 in DNA: TGTGCCAGCAGTGAAGGCCCCGGGCAGGGGGCGCTTGCTACGCAGTATTTT. Translation gives CASSEGPGQGALATQYF. The full variable domain, with the rest looked up from reference TRBV2 and TRBJ2-3, is EPEVTQTPSHQVTQMGQEVILRCVPISNHLYFYWYRQILGQKVEFLVSFYNNEISEKSEIFDDQFSVERPDGSNFTLKIRSTKLEDSAMYFCASSEGPGQGALATQYFGPGTRLTVL.

The chain couples TRBV9 to TRBJ2-2, with TRBD2 identical over 7 bases. Trimming at V came to 5 bases and at J to 2 bases, leaving 3 bases not matched to a gene. CDR3 length: 14 residues. CDR1 SGDLS and CDR2 YYNGEE come from the germline V gene. The CDR3 nucleotides are TGTGCCAGCAGGCGAGCGGGAAACACCGGGGAGCTGTTTTTT. This translates into CASRRAGNTGELFF.

The V gene is TRBV30, the J gene TRBJ1-5, with a possible D match to TRBD1 (6 bases). CDR3 length: 16 amino acids. V was trimmed by 3 bases and J by 6 bases, leaving 21 bases between them. Germline V lookup: CDR1 GTSNPN, CDR2 SVGIG (reference sequence). This CDR3 reads CAWSSLGGGLGQPQHF. Written as DNA, the CDR3 is TGTGCCTGGAGCTCTTTAGGGGGGGGCTTGGGTCAGCCCCAGCATTTT.

The rearrangement joins TRBV28 to TRBJ2-1; D is undetermined. The CDR3 sequence is 13 residues long. Per germline, CDR1 MDHEN and CDR2 SYDVKM. Trimming pared 5 bases from V and 4 bases from J, leaving 9 bases between. For the CDR3, the DNA is TGTGCCAGCAGTGAGACACGGTACAATGAGCAGTTCTTC. Translated, it gives CASSETRYNEQFF.

This clone has ten or more counts. Other DNA sequences from this sample encode an identical CDR3 as well. The J gene is TRBJ2-7, the V gene TRBV24-1; D is ambiguous. CDR1 KGHDR and CDR2 SFDVKD come from the germline V gene. V shed 4 bases and J shed 2 bases, with 14 bases lying between them. The CDR3 covers 15 residues. DNA of the CDR3: TGTGCCACCAGTGACCCGGGTGAAGGAGCCTACGAGCAGTACTTC. It translates to CATSDPGEGAYEQYF.

The gene calls are TRBV7-3 and TRBJ1-2; 9 bases match TRBD1. Germline loops: CDR1 SGHTA, CDR2 FQGTGA. The CDR3 loop spans 13 amino acids. J gave up 5 bases and V 8 bases, and 6 bases lay outside the gene matches. The CDR3 DNA follows: TGTGCCAGCGGGGACAGGGAGGGTTATGGCTACACCTTC. This sequence encodes CASGDREGYGYTF.

The chain links TRBV30 to TRBJ1-3; no clear D gene. This CDR3 region has 15 residues. Germline V gene sequence: CDR1 GTSNPN, CDR2 SVGIG (reference sequence). V was shortened by 4 bases and J by 0 bases, with 13 bases between the two germline ends. The CDR3 DNA is TGTGCCTGGACGAGGTCGGTCACCTCTGGAAACACCATATATTTT. This translates into CAWTRSVTSGNTIYF. The variable domain in full, with the rest retrieved from reference TRBV30 and TRBJ1-3, is SQTIHQWPATLVQPVGSPLSLECTVEGTSNPNLYWYRQAAGRGLQLLFYSVGIGQISSEVPQNLSASRPQDRQFILSSKKLLLSDSGFYLCAWTRSVTSGNTIYFGEGSWLTVV.

CDR3 residues: CAWSWTGGMNTEAFF. In DNA, the CDR3 is TGTGCCTGGAGTTGGACAGGGGGGATGAACACTGAAGCTTTCTTT. The rearrangement uses TRBV30 and TRBJ1-1, with 10 bases aligning to TRBD1. V was pared by 2 bases and J by 0 bases, with 3 bases of the junction left unmatched. Germline V lookup: CDR1 GTSNPN, CDR2 SVGIG (reference sequence). The CDR3 covers 15 residues. Full variable domain (outside the CDR3, taken from reference TRBV30 and TRBJ1-1): SQTIHQWPATLVQPVGSPLSLECTVEGTSNPNLYWYRQAAGRGLQLLFYSVGIGQISSEVPQNLSASRPQDRQFILSSKKLLLSDSGFYLCAWSWTGGMNTEAFFGQGTRLTVV.

This clone was recorded a few times. The V call is TRBV2, the J call TRBJ1-5, with TRBD1 identical over 8 bases. The V and J ends lost 10 bases and 4 bases, in that order; junction bases with no gene match: 9. This CDR3 is 14 amino acids long. Per the germline V gene, CDR1 is SNHLY and CDR2 is FYNNEI. The CDR3 region has the DNA TGTGCCACCCAGACAGGGGATAGAAATCAGCCCCAGCATTTT. The encoded protein is CATQTGDRNQPQHF.

In DNA, the CDR3 is TGTGCCAGCAGTGCGACAGGGGAAGGTGGCTACACCTTC. This gives the protein CASSATGEGGYTF. The chain uses TRBV2 and TRBJ1-2; TRBD1 aligns across 8 bases. Germline trimming cut 4 bases from V and 7 bases from J; bases unmatched to any gene: 5. CDR1 and CDR2 (germline): SNHLY, FYNNEI. The CDR3 covers 13 residues.

The J gene is TRBJ1-5, the V gene TRBV4-1; D is ambiguous. V lost 4 bases, J lost 7 bases, and 14 bases lay in between. The CDR3 runs 14 residues. Germline V gene lookup returns CDR1 MGHRA and CDR2 YSYEKL. The CDR3 here is CASSPQTRDQPQHF. DNA for the CDR3: TGCGCCAGCAGCCCCCAAACTAGAGACCAGCCCCAGCATTTT.